This entry describes one TCR beta chain. Which antigen it targets is not known. The sample holds no much larger clone one base away, and base qualities are not on file. This entry is derived from a study of cytomegalovirus exposure and HLA in healthy donors (dated by TCRdb to about 2017). For the wider study: In an earlier analysis of several hundred of the donors, 276 Gb of sequence data and some 120 million unique TCR beta sequences from about 180 million T cells were reported. A later analysis re-examined previously published TCR beta repertoires from about 700 donors and added high-resolution HLA genotyping to investigate patterns of TCR occurrence. Roughly 5 DR-DQ haplotypes were handled as single units for association and clustering, since linkage in the cohort was strong. All discovery cohort repertoires had been generated on a single sequencing platform. Donor age, sex, ethnicity and CMV serostatus were collected together with the repertoire data. Across 398 genotyped donors of the cohort, an average of about 200,000 unique TCR beta nucleotide sequences per donor were sequenced, and approximately 19% of those sequences were non-productive. A later genetic analysis used genome-wide SNP genotypes for about 55% of the 666 donors, treating that subset as a discovery cohort. An earlier analysis of several hundred of the donors applied high-throughput TCR beta sequencing to assess whether each TCR beta V gene segment acted as functional or pseudogenic. Along with the roughly 700-subject first cohort, a separate validation cohort of roughly 110 different subjects was used. The study aimed to test whether cataloging public T cell receptors could reveal signatures of past pathogen exposure. High-throughput TCR immunosequencing, statistical association of individual TCRs with disease status, and machine learning were combined to predict cytomegalovirus infection status. HLA typing included class I and class II loci at four-digit resolution. The genetic ancestry cluster associated with self-reported Caucasian donors included roughly 84% of the approximately 410 genotyped donors. The number of typed donors differed by locus: 629-630 for A, B, C, DRB1 and DQB1; roughly 510 for DQA1; approximately 600 for DPA1; and approximately 450 for DPB1. The study profiled the T cell repertoires of hundreds of subjects by immunosequencing and related them to cytomegalovirus serostatus. Roughly 300 gigabases of sequencing data and some 85 million unique TCR sequences were included in an early release covering 500 to 750 HLA-typed donors. The later analysis used no new phenotypic data to find candidate immune exposures, relying instead on TCR beta sequences and their occurrence across donors.

Libraries were prepared through the immunoSEQ multiplex PCR assay. A mixture of 60 forward primers for TCR Vbeta segments and 13 reverse primers for TCR Jbeta segments was used in the multiplex PCR. A multiplex PCR assay on genomic DNA amplified the CDR3 region of rearranged TCR beta genes. On the Illumina HiSeq System, the amplified TCR beta libraries were sequenced as 87-base-pair reads. Under the source paper's analysis protocol: A later analysis tallied tens of millions of unique TCR beta chains across the 666 repertoires, and roughly 11 million of those chains were shared by two or more donors. Raw reads were error-corrected and collapsed into unique sequences with a nearest-neighbor algorithm that merged closely related sequences to remove PCR and sequencing errors. CDR3 sequences were aligned to IMGT reference sequences to assign V, D and J gene segments. For a sequence to be retained, a match of at least six nucleotides to both a V gene segment and a J gene segment was required. Rearrangements were called productive when the CDR3 lacked stop codons and stayed in frame with V and J; all others were non-productive. Following IMGT convention, CDR3 was defined as the stretch from the second conserved V-encoded cysteine up to the conserved J-encoded phenylalanine. The earlier analysis of about 500 of the donors excluded sequences that lacked an unambiguous match to a single V gene segment. In an earlier analysis of approximately 610 of the donors, V segments were called functional above 56.7% productive rearrangements and were called segregating when the between-donor standard deviation exceeded 5%. To diagnose cytomegalovirus status from the catalog of TCR beta chain sequences, a statistical classification framework was built. V and J gene assignment, in a later analysis, came from comparing TCR nucleotide sequences with IMGT/GENE-DB human TR gene sequences. Using the TCRdist pipeline, a later analysis assigned CDR3 sequences along with most-parsimonious VDJ recombination scenarios. In a later analysis, each TCR beta chain was defined by its CDR3 amino acid sequence together with its V-gene family, and reads without a unique V-gene family were excluded. To address suspected cross-contamination and a sequencing artifact, a later analysis removed 550 to 750 highly shared, low-generation-probability nucleotide sequences. In a later analysis, a clonal expansion index was calculated for each public chain from normalized within-repertoire ranks of inferred template counts. A later analysis computed generation probabilities with a VDJ recombination model fitted to out-of-frame rearrangements, and checked the results against IGoR. A later analysis scored TCR-TCR, TCR-HLA and TCR-CMV co-occurrence with hypergeometric tests, applying a repertoire-size bias correction to TCR pairs. False discovery rates were estimated in a later analysis by permuting HLA or CMV assignments 20 times. In a later analysis, co-occurring TCRs were grouped using DBSCAN, with TCRdist sequence similarity added in when clustering inside HLA-allele-positive subsets. For co-occurrence clustering, repertoires with fewer than 30,000 or more than 120,000 public chains were excluded, along with roughly five repertoires with anomalous nucleotide sharing. TCRdb stores this immuneACCESS table with in-frame sequences only. Part of the clones is absent; in the studies checked, under half of the shortfall reflects unresolved V genes, and no reason is known for the rest. V, J and clone size are those of that table, while D and trimming were read from the DNA. The sample includes fewer than 250,000 clones, with 65% to 80% observed a single time. 0.2% to 0.25% of the sample rests with the top ten.

The cohort consisted of some 670 healthy bone marrow donors. All cohort members were sampled while nominally healthy, although unrecorded immune exposures were likely present. The donor was CMV seronegative and was included in the group of about 350 seronegative cohort members. A peripheral blood sample was collected from each donor, and TCR beta sequencing was performed on peripheral blood mononuclear cells. Genomic DNA was extracted from the blood cell samples with the Qiagen DNeasy Blood Extraction Kit. The paper as a whole reports these results and caveats: The earlier analysis of some 560 of the donors excluded 15 to 20 rarely observed V segments, including chromosome 9 orphons, because counts were too low. Across donors, most TCR sequences were observed very rarely, whereas some public TCRs were present in many individuals. The only immune exposure information available for the cohort was CMV serostatus. Linkage disequilibrium might explain the correlated functional status among segregating V segments, but an unknown experimental factor could not be excluded. In a later genetic analysis, fewer N-insertions in productive TCRs were reported among donors in an Asian-associated ancestry cluster than the roughly 640-donor mean. A later analysis found that TCR association rates varied across HLA loci, with DRB1 alleles showing the most associated TCRs and HLA-C alleles the fewest. In both the original and validation cohorts, the classifier was reported to diagnose cytomegalovirus status with high specificity and sensitivity. Because HLA typing was missing for some donors at each locus, association tests included only the typed subset. In the study, about 150 TCR beta chains were listed as associated with cytomegalovirus. A further reported finding was that TCR beta sequences accurately predicted the HLA-A and HLA-B alleles for most subjects in the first cohort. A cluster of highly shared sequence variants was judged likely to represent a technical artifact of the sequencing pipeline. At a false discovery rate of 0.05, a later analysis linked around 15,000 TCR beta sequences to specific HLA alleles. A later analysis found that HLA-associated TCR beta chains were more clonally expanded and had lower generation probabilities than equally common non-associated chains. An earlier analysis of around 600 of the donors showed that most TCR beta V segments appeared in productive rearrangements either about 87% or about 30% of the time, which broadly matched IMGT annotations. The presence/absence analyses assumed that sequencing depth was roughly uniform across donors, and that assumption may not be true. Only TCR beta chains were sequenced in this cohort, and the absence of alpha or paired-chain data limited detectable features. According to a later analysis, most CMV-associated TCR beta chains appeared to be HLA-restricted, and the HLA associations seemed to be driven largely by CMV exposure. The authors suggested that the approach could potentially be generalized to other disease states and immunological phenotypes. An association between a missense DCLRE1C variant and V-gene and J-gene trimming of TCR beta chains was found in a later genetic analysis and replicated in an independent cohort. A later analysis reported that several top co-occurrence clusters appeared linked to parvovirus B19, influenza, CMV and Epstein-Barr virus. Assigning TCR associations to individual alleles was difficult when HLA alleles, especially DR and DQ, strongly co-occurred. In vitro tests confirmed that a few of the cytomegalovirus-associated TCR beta chains recognize cytomegalovirus antigens.

Input material: PBMCs. This TCR was recovered from a girl aged 2 to 10 in good health and CMV-seronegative.

The CDR3 reads as follows: CADRTGFSYNEQFF. The DNA is TGTGCCGACCGGACAGGGTTCTCCTACAATGAGCAGTTCTTC. The rearranged chain carries TRBV2 and TRBJ2-1, and 8 junctional nucleotides match TRBD1. The germline V and J ends show losses of 11 bases and 0 bases respectively, and no gene match explains 6 bases of the junction. The CDR3 has 14 amino acids, counting the end cysteine and phenylalanine. Only the CDR3 portion is preserved as DNA: 42 bases, with reading frame beginning at the first base. CDR1 SNHLY and CDR2 FYNNEI were looked up in the germline V gene.